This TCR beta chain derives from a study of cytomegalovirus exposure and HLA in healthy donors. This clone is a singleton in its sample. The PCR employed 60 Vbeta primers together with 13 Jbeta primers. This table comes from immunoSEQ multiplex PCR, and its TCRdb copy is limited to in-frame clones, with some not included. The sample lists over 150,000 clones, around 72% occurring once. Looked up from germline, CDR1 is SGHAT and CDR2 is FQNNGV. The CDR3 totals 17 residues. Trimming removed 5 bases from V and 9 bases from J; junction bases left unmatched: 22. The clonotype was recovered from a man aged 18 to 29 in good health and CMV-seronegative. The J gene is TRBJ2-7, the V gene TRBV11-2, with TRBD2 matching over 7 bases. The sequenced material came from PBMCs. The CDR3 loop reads CASSPLRRLAVPAGQYF. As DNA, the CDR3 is TGTGCCAGCAGCCCCCTCCGTCGGCTAGCGGTCCCAGCAGGGCAGTACTTC. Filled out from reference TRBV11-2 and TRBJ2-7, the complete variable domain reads EAGVAQSPRYKIIEKRQSVAFWCNPISGHATLYWYQQILGQGPKLLIQFQNNGVVDDSQLPKDRFSAERLKGVDSTLKIQPAKLEDSAVYLCASSPLRRLAVPAGQYFGPGTRLTVT.